The 31 T cell receptor beta chains below were found in one sample sequenced in a study of blood T cell repertoires in COVID-19. Method: immunoSEQ multiplex PCR; TCRdb's copy keeps in-frame clones and lacks some. The sample has about 73,000 clones; 65% to 85% are singletons. The sample consisted of peripheral blood. These receptors all stem from a human donor in a cohort sampled during active COVID-19.

This clone was picked up a small number of times. This sequence joins TRBV11-2 and TRBJ1-1, with no clear D. The CDR3 runs to 15 residues. The V and J ends lost 3 bases and 10 bases respectively, with 21 bases between them. The V gene's germline CDR1 is SGHAT and CDR2 FQNNGV. CDR3 sequence: CASSFGGGQGLGAFF. In DNA, the CDR3 is TGTGCCAGCAGCTTCGGCGGAGGGCAAGGATTGGGAGCTTTCTTT.

The rearrangement uses TRBV10-3 and TRBJ1-6, with D maybe TRBD1 (5 bases). Germline V gene sequence: CDR1 ENHRY, CDR2 SYGVKD. CDR3 length: 16 amino acids. With 0 bases removed from V and 2 bases from J, the gap between germline ends came to 8 bases. The CDR3 bases are TGTGCCATCAGTGAGTCCAGGGTTCCCTATAATTCACCCCTCCACTTT. It yields the protein CAISESRVPYNSPLHF.

The CDR3 is CASSSGGPGTQYF. CDR3 nucleotide sequence: TGTGCCAGTAGTAGCGGGGGGCCGGGTACGCAGTATTTT. The rearrangement joins TRBV19 to TRBJ2-3, with 8 bases identical to TRBD2. This CDR3 has 13 amino acids. Looked up from germline, CDR1 is LNHDA and CDR2 is SQIVND (reference sequence). The trim removed 4 bases at V and 8 bases at J, leaving 5 bases unmatched.

This chain connects TRBV2 to TRBJ2-5, with 8 bases identical to TRBD1. The CDR3 is 14 amino acids. Trimming removed 5 bases from V and 2 bases from J; junction bases left unmatched: 4. Germline CDR1 SNHLY, CDR2 FYNNEI. In DNA, the CDR3 is TGTGCCAGCAGTCCTGACAGGGGACAAGAGACCCAGTACTTC. Its translation: CASSPDRGQETQYF.

This chain connects TRBV7-9 to TRBJ1-2, with D uncertain. This CDR3 has 16 residues. V lost 0 bases, J lost 2 bases, and 13 bases lay in between. Per the germline V gene, CDR1 is SEHNR and CDR2 is FQNEAQ (reference sequence). The CDR3: CASSLARTLDNYGYTF. For the CDR3, the DNA is TGTGCCAGCAGCTTAGCCCGGACTCTGGACAACTATGGCTACACCTTC.

This chain uses TRBV29-1 with TRBJ1-3, with D tentatively TRBD1 (5 bases). Germline V gene sequence: CDR1 SQVTM, CDR2 ANQGSEA. The CDR3 extends over 15 amino acids. V lost 6 bases and J lost 10, with 25 bases in between. In nucleotides, the CDR3 is TGCAGCGTATCCAGGACCCAGGGTTTTATCGATACCATATATTTT. Its protein is CSVSRTQGFIDTIYF.

The chain joins TRBV7-9 to TRBJ1-6; no definite D call. Per the germline V gene, CDR1 is SEHNR and CDR2 is FQNEAQ (reference sequence). The ends were cut back, 3 bases at V and 8 bases at J, with 11 bases in the middle. The CDR3 has 14 amino acids. CDR3 in amino acids: CASSFRRADSPLHF. The CDR3 bases are TGTGCCAGCAGCTTCCGGCGGGCTGATTCACCCCTCCACTTT.

The V gene is TRBV10-3, the J gene TRBJ1-6; TRBD1 aligns across 7 bases. The CDR3 spans 14 residues. V lost 2 bases, J lost 9 bases, and 4 bases stayed unmatched. The V gene's germline CDR1 is ENHRY and CDR2 SYGVKD. CDR3 bases: TGTGCCATCAGTGAGGACAGGGTGGGTTCACCCCTCCACTTT. As protein: CAISEDRVGSPLHF.

The chain recombines TRBV14 with TRBJ2-5, with D possibly matching TRBD2 (5 bases). V dropped 1 base and J dropped 0 bases, with 9 bases sitting between them. The germline V gene has CDR1 SGHDN and CDR2 FVKESK. This CDR3 is built from 15 residues. CDR3 sequence: CASSQGRAYQETQYF. As DNA, the CDR3 is TGTGCCAGCAGCCAAGGGCGGGCGTACCAAGAGACCCAGTACTTC.

CDR3 in amino acids: CASGKLPQGNGYTF. The CDR3 DNA reads as TGTGCCAGTGGAAAGCTCCCTCAGGGCAATGGCTACACCTTC. This chain joins TRBV3-1 (or the pseudogene TRBV3-2) and TRBJ1-2, with D perhaps matching TRBD1 (5 bases). The CDR3 is 14 amino acids. In germline, CDR1 is LGHDT, CDR2 YNNKEL (reference sequence). The ends were cut back, 9 bases at V and 6 bases at J, with 20 bases in the middle.

The chain links TRBV5-1 to TRBJ2-3, with D perhaps matching TRBD2 (7 bases). Germline V gene lookup returns CDR1 SGHRS and CDR2 YFSETQ. V was cut by 2 bases and J by 5 bases, with 15 bases left in between. There are 15 residues in the CDR3. The CDR3 loop is CASSFRGGAGDTQYF. CDR3 coding DNA: TGCGCCAGCAGCTTTCGTGGGGGGGCCGGAGATACGCAGTATTTT.

This clone has just a few counts. The gene calls are TRBV4-3 and TRBJ1-6; no clear D. Germline values: CDR1 LGHNA, CDR2 YSLEER. The CDR3 totals 16 residues. Trimming pared 1 base from V and 9 bases from J, leaving 16 bases between. The CDR3 DNA reads as TGCGCCAGCAGCCAAGTCCATGAGGGCCTTGGTTCACCCCTCCACTTT. Protein sequence: CASSQVHEGLGSPLHF.

The CDR3 region has the DNA TGTGCCAGCAGCCAGAGGACTGAACCTGGAAACACCATATATTTT. Translating gives CASSQRTEPGNTIYF. This rearrangement joins TRBV7-9 to TRBJ1-3; D is undetermined. V lost 5 bases, J lost 2 bases, and 13 bases lay in between. Germline V CDR1 and CDR2: SEHNR, FQNEAQ (reference sequence). This CDR3 is 15 amino acids long.

The chain uses TRBV3-1 (or the pseudogene TRBV3-2) and TRBJ2-2, with D maybe TRBD2 (6 bases). From germline, CDR1 is LGHDT and CDR2 YNNKEL (reference sequence). The CDR3 consists of 15 residues. Trimming stripped 5 bases from V and 5 bases from J, with 15 bases between. CDR3: CASSWRDGGTGELFF. The CDR3 DNA reads as TGTGCCAGCAGCTGGAGGGACGGGGGAACCGGGGAGCTGTTTTTT.

The chain employs TRBV3-1 (or the pseudogene TRBV3-2) and TRBJ1-3; D perhaps matches TRBD1 (6 bases). The V and J ends lost 4 bases and 4 bases respectively, with 14 bases between them. Germline V gene data show CDR1 as LGHDT and CDR2 as YNNKEL (reference sequence). The CDR3 spans 15 residues. In DNA form, the CDR3 reads TGTGCCAGCAGCCCGGGACAAGTGAGGGGAAACACCATATATTTT. It yields the protein CASSPGQVRGNTIYF.

The rearrangement joins TRBV7-9 to TRBJ2-7; 10 bases fit TRBD2. The V gene's germline CDR1 is SEHNR and CDR2 FQNEAQ (reference sequence). V gave up 0 bases and J gave up 2 bases; unmatched junction bases: 1. CDR3 size: 15 residues. The CDR3 nucleotides read TGTGCCAGCAGCTTAGCAGCGGGGGGGCCCTACGAGCAGTACTTC. Translation gives CASSLAAGGPYEQYF.

This chain links TRBV18 with TRBJ2-5; 13 bases agree with TRBD2. J was trimmed by 5 bases and V by 0 bases; bases with no gene match: 9. Germline V gives CDR1 KGHSH, CDR2 LQKENI. The CDR3 is made up of 18 amino acids. CDR3 coding DNA: TGTGCCAGCTCACCACCGGGGACTAGCGGGGTGTTTTTGGAGACCCAGTACTTC. It specifies CASSPPGTSGVFLETQYF.

The chain couples TRBV19 to TRBJ2-7; 7 positions agree with TRBD1. CDR3 length: 14 residues. The V and J ends lost 5 bases and 0 bases, in that order; junction bases with no gene match: 4. Germline CDR1 is LNHDA and CDR2 is SQIVND (reference sequence). CDR3 coding DNA: TGTGCCAGTAGTGGCGACAGGGACTCCTACGAGCAGTACTTC. Protein product: CASSGDRDSYEQYF.

This sequence joins TRBV11-2 and TRBJ1-1; tentative D call: TRBD1 (6 bases). The CDR3 is 17 residues long. Trimming stripped 5 bases from V and 1 base from J, with 20 bases between. Germline V gene data show CDR1 as SGHAT and CDR2 as FQNNGV. The CDR3 region has the DNA TGTGCCAGCAGCCGAACGCTAGTTGGACAGCCGAACACTGAAGCTTTCTTT. Protein sequence: CASSRTLVGQPNTEAFF.

The rearrangement uses TRBV5-1 and TRBJ2-1; D is perhaps TRBD2 (6 bases). Trimming removed 4 bases at V and 7 bases at J, with 9 bases between. The CDR3 sequence is 12 residues long. CDR1 and CDR2 (germline): SGHRS, YFSETQ. Here the CDR3 DNA reads TGCGCCAGCAGCGGGCGGGATAATGAGCAGTTCTTC. It encodes CASSGRDNEQFF.

The J gene is TRBJ2-7, the V gene TRBV13; 9 nucleotides match TRBD1. Germline trimming cut 4 bases from V and 3 bases from J; bases unmatched to any gene: 7. The germline V gene encodes CDR1 PRHDT and CDR2 FYEKMQ (reference sequence). The length of the CDR3 is 15 residues. The CDR3 bases are TGTGCCAGCAGCTCTTCCGGGACAGGGTTCTACGAGCAGTACTTC. Residues: CASSSSGTGFYEQYF.

The rearrangement uses TRBV6-2 or TRBV6-3 and TRBJ2-7; perhaps TRBD2 as D (6 bases). Germline V lookup: CDR1 MNHEY, CDR2 SVGEGT. This CDR3 is built from 17 residues. V was pared by 5 bases and J by 4 bases, with 24 bases between. The CDR3 sequence is CASSIGHLGSGLYEQYF. CDR3 sequence (DNA): TGTGCCAGCAGTATTGGGCACCTGGGGAGCGGGCTGTACGAGCAGTACTTC.

The chain has TRBV21-1 and TRBJ1-2; the DNA was not used to check the table's D call, TRBD1. TRBV21-1 is described as a pseudogene. The CDR3 loop spans 15 amino acids. The CDR3 nucleotides are TGTGCCAGCAGCAATCCAAGGACAGGGGGCGATGGCTACACCTTC. Protein product: CASSNPRTGGDGYTF.

The V call is TRBV7-8, the J call TRBJ1-5; D is possibly TRBD1 (6 bases). The CDR3 sequence is 17 residues long. Trimming shortened V by 1 base and J by 0 bases, and 13 bases separated the two germline ends. Germline V lookup: CDR1 SGHVS, CDR2 FQNEAQ. The CDR3 is CASSLGSGAYSNQPQHF. DNA of the CDR3: TGTGCCAGCAGCTTAGGCTCAGGGGCCTATAGCAATCAGCCCCAGCATTTT.

The rearrangement joins TRBV2 to TRBJ2-2; 13 bases map to TRBD2. V lost 1 base, J lost 2 bases, and 7 bases stayed unmatched. This CDR3 is built from 19 residues. Per germline, CDR1 SNHLY and CDR2 FYNNEI. CDR3 in DNA: TGTGCCAGCAGTGAAGAACCGGGACTAGCGGGGTCAAACACCGGGGAGCTGTTTTTT. Protein sequence: CASSEEPGLAGSNTGELFF. The variable domain in full, with the rest retrieved from reference TRBV2 and TRBJ2-2, is EPEVTQTPSHQVTQMGQEVILRCVPISNHLYFYWYRQILGQKVEFLVSFYNNEISEKSEIFDDQFSVERPDGSNFTLKIRSTKLEDSAMYFCASSEEPGLAGSNTGELFFGEGSRLTVL.

This clone was counted once. This rearrangement joins TRBV10-3 to TRBJ2-3; 10 nucleotides align to TRBD1. J gave up 4 bases and V 2 bases, and 6 bases lay outside the gene matches. Germline CDR1 ENHRY, CDR2 SYGVKD. This CDR3 is built from 16 residues. DNA for the CDR3: TGTGCCATCAGTGAGCCAGGACAGGGGGGTCCAGATACGCAGTATTTT. This encodes CAISEPGQGGPDTQYF.

The V and J genes are TRBV9 and TRBJ2-5, with D maybe TRBD1 (6 bases). V shed 0 bases and J shed 5 bases, with 11 bases lying between them. From germline, CDR1 is SGDLS and CDR2 YYNGEE. CDR3 length equals 14 residues. The CDR3 loop is CASSVAQGHETQYF. Here the CDR3 DNA reads TGTGCCAGCAGCGTAGCTCAGGGGCATGAGACCCAGTACTTC.

This chain joins TRBV9 and TRBJ1-1; D is unresolved. The V gene's germline CDR1 is SGDLS and CDR2 YYNGEE. The V gene lost 1 base and the J gene lost 1 base, with 5 bases spanning the gap. The CDR3 runs 13 residues. As DNA, the CDR3 is TGTGCCAGCAGCGTAACATGGAACACTGAAGCTTTCTTT. Its protein product is CASSVTWNTEAFF.

The gene calls are TRBV9 and TRBJ2-7; possibly TRBD1 for D (5 bases). Germline CDR1 and CDR2: SGDLS and YYNGEE. The CDR3 sequence is 12 residues long. V lost 2 bases and J 8 bases, leaving 11 bases between the germline ends. The CDR3 DNA follows: TGTGCCAGCAGCGTTTCGTTGGGGCAGCAGTACTTC. Translation gives CASSVSLGQQYF.

The V call is TRBV15, the J call TRBJ1-2, with 7 positions matching TRBD1. The length of the CDR3 is 14 residues. The germline V gene has CDR1 LNHNV and CDR2 YYDKDF (reference sequence). V lost 1 base and J lost 4; bases outside the gene matches: 3. The CDR3 sequence is CATSRAGTVYGYTF. In DNA form, the CDR3 reads TGTGCCACCAGCAGAGCCGGGACAGTCTATGGCTACACCTTC.

This chain links TRBV6-1 with TRBJ1-1, with 9 bases matching TRBD1. The CDR3 contains 13 residues. CDR1 and CDR2 (germline): MNHNS, SASEGT. V was clipped by 2 bases and J by 11 bases; unmatched bases: 6. This CDR3 is CASSELQGAPAFF. CDR3 bases: TGTGCCAGCAGTGAATTACAGGGGGCGCCGGCTTTCTTT.